Below are 13 T cell receptor beta chains sequenced from a single sample in a study of T cell repertoires in cytomegalovirus infection. Their target antigens are unknown. Using its own MiXCR run on the reads, TCRdb lists one record per CDR3 protein. The sample carries approximately 910,000 distinct CDR3 sequences, about a third recorded once. This sample comprised cultured CD8+ T cells from PBMCs, obtained from culture after CMV antigen stimulation. The receptors originated from a human donor in good health (CMV status not recorded). Some clones in this sample may be carry-over from other donors' samples.

The genes are TRBV20-1 and TRBJ2-1; TRBD2 agrees at 7 bases. The V and J ends lost 3 bases and 10 bases, in that order; junction bases with no gene match: 15. Germline-derived CDR1 and CDR2 are DFQATT and SNEGSKA (reference sequence). The CDR3 covers 15 residues. The CDR3 spells CSAREGGEGVLEQFF. Written as DNA, the CDR3 is TGCAGTGCTAGGGAGGGAGGGGAAGGGGTCTTGGAGCAGTTCTTC.

The V gene is TRBV18, the J gene TRBJ2-7; D is uncertain. Trimming stripped 2 bases from V and 4 bases from J, with 21 bases between. This CDR3 spans 17 amino acids. Germline V lookup: CDR1 KGHSH, CDR2 LQKENI. CDR3: CASSPFHWRTSFYEQYV. The DNA of the CDR3 is TGTGCCAGCTCACCATTTCATTGGCGGACGAGTTTTTACGAGCAGTACGTC.

This chain connects TRBV7-9 to TRBJ1-2; 7 bases agree with TRBD1. Trimming at V came to 7 bases and at J to 0 bases, leaving 11 bases not matched to a gene. The CDR3 consists of 16 residues. Germline V gene sequence: CDR1 SEHNR, CDR2 FQNEAQ (reference sequence). CDR3: CASTTTGFPSNYGYTF. The CDR3 nucleotides are TGTGCCAGCACCACGACAGGGTTCCCCTCTAACTATGGCTACACCTTC.

The chain recombines TRBV7-2 with TRBJ1-3, with a weak D call TRBD1 (6 bases). The CDR3 runs 15 residues. Deletions cut 5 bases from V and 5 bases from J, with 16 bases between. Germline-derived CDR1 and CDR2 are SGHTA and FQGNSA. In nucleotides, the CDR3 is TGTGCCAGCAGCCACATCGCAGGGGTCCGAAACACCATATATTTT. Translated, it gives CASSHIAGVRNTIYF.

The table lists this clonotype with a few counts. The genes are TRBV4-3 and TRBJ2-1; 7 bases fit TRBD1. The CDR3 totals 15 residues. Germline V CDR1 and CDR2: LGHNA, YSLEER. The junction had 8 bases not matched to a gene; V was cut back by 4 bases and J by 5 bases. The CDR3 DNA sequence: TGCGCCAGCAGCCTCGTTAGGGGGCCTCACAATGAGCAGTTCTTC. Amino acids: CASSLVRGPHNEQFF.

This clonotype was seen just once. The chain uses TRBV7-9 and TRBJ1-4; D is perhaps TRBD1 (6 bases). The length of the CDR3 is 15 residues. V gave up 1 base and J gave up 4 bases, with 10 bases separating them. The germline gives CDR1 SEHNR, CDR2 FQNEAQ (reference sequence). The CDR3 DNA follows: TGTGCCAGCAGCTTAGACACAGGGAGTAATGAAAAACTGTTTTTT. Residues: CASSLDTGSNEKLFF.

This clonotype was counted at least ten times. The chain joins TRBV7-2 to TRBJ2-3, with 7 nucleotides matching TRBD2. Looked up from germline, CDR1 is SGHTA and CDR2 is FQGNSA. The length of the CDR3 is 16 residues. V was pared by 6 bases and J by 4 bases, with 13 bases of the junction left unmatched. DNA of the CDR3: TGTGCCAGCAGTTCCTGGGGGAGGGTGTACGCAGATACGCAGTATTTT. Protein sequence: CASSSWGRVYADTQYF.

The genes are TRBV20-1 and TRBJ2-7; weak D call: TRBD2 (5 bases). The CDR3 runs to 16 residues. Germline lookup yields CDR1 DFQATT and CDR2 SNEGSKA (reference sequence). Deletions cut 2 bases from V and 0 bases from J, with 17 bases between. CDR3 in amino acids: CSARPGSAAYSYEQYF. The CDR3 DNA reads TGCAGTGCTAGACCCGGTTCAGCGGCCTACTCCTACGAGCAGTACTTC.

The chain uses TRBV27 and TRBJ2-2; D may match TRBD1 or TRBD2 (5 bases each). CDR3 length: 16 residues. Germline V gives CDR1 MNHEY, CDR2 SMNVEV (reference sequence). The V end was cut by 5 bases, the J end by 2 bases, with 15 bases between. CDR3 protein: CASSPFRGANTGELFF. The CDR3 region has the DNA TGTGCCAGCAGTCCCTTTCGAGGGGCCAACACCGGGGAGCTGTTTTTT.

Details on this clonotype: A read error may be the cause here, since a much bigger clone is one base away. The V gene is TRBV7-2, the J gene TRBJ2-3; TRBD1 might be the D (6 bases). Germline CDR1 reads SGHTA; CDR2 reads FQGNSA. The CDR3 is 14 residues long. The CDR3 DNA reads as TGTGCCAACAGCTACAGGGAGAGCACAGATACGCAGTATTTT. This encodes CANSYRESTDTQYF. The full variable domain, with the rest looked up from reference TRBV7-2 and TRBJ2-3, is GAGVSQSPSNKVTEKGKDVELRCDPISGHTALYWYRQSLGQGLEFLIYFQGNSAPDKSGLPSDRFSAERTGGSVSTLTIQRTQQEDSAVYLCANSYRESTDTQYFGPGTRLTVL.

Remarks on this clonotype: One junction end disagrees with the germline gene, perhaps due to a read error. The rearrangement links TRBV19 to TRBJ2-5; 9 bases are shared with TRBD1. Per the germline V gene, CDR1 is LNHDA and CDR2 is SQIVND (reference sequence). CDR3 length: 16 amino acids. The CDR3 loop is CVSSIGTGMLQETQYF. CDR3 in DNA: TGTGTCAGTAGTATCGGGACAGGGATGCTTCAAGAGACCCAGTACTTC.

CDR3 protein: CATRGGSYNEQFF. The CDR3 coding sequence is TGTGCCACCCGCGGGGGGTCCTACAATGAGCAGTTCTTC. V gene TRBV24-1 combines with J gene TRBJ2-1; 8 bases line up with TRBD2. Germline lookup yields CDR1 KGHDR and CDR2 SFDVKD. CDR3 length: 13 residues. V was clipped by 9 bases and J by 1 base; unmatched bases: 1.

This rearrangement joins TRBV20-1 to TRBJ1-5, with a possible D match to TRBD1 (6 bases). CDR1 is DFQATT and CDR2 is SNEGSKA in the germline V gene (reference sequence). The CDR3 is 15 amino acids. The V gene lost 6 bases and the J gene lost 11 bases, with 26 bases spanning the gap. The CDR3 DNA sequence: TGCAGTGCCCCGACGGAGGGCAGGGGAAGGAGGGCCCAGCATTTT. Translation: CSAPTEGRGRRAQHF.